This TCR beta chain emerged from a study of human T cells and chemical hapten exposure. Study as a whole: Sensitization employed 2% DPC on roughly 2 cm by roughly 2 cm of upper inner arm skin. The study's findings and limits: PT1 expanded TCR counts and patch test score correlated positively.

Indicated time point: pre-sensitization, week 0. Treatment of the sample: therapeutic diphenylcyclopropenone sensitization with weekly scalp DPC. Sample donors consisted of patients with alopecia, aged 18 to 70 years, who were suitable for DPC. From whole blood left unfractionated, total RNA was extracted. Via MiXCR, TCRdb re-called the RACE reads, giving one row per CDR3 protein. The sample lists some 98,000 distinct CDR3 sequences; approximately 10% were seen once. This clonotype was counted at least ten times. What it binds is unknown. V shed 7 bases and J shed 3 bases, with 16 bases lying between them. The CDR3 totals 13 residues. Per germline, CDR1 DFQATT and CDR2 SNEGSKA (reference sequence).

The receptor comes from a woman aged 60-75 years with alopecia areata. Some clones in this sample may be carry-over from other donors' samples. The sample was whole blood, taken in connection with sensitization to the hapten diphenylcyclopropenone (DPC). The chain combines TRBV20-1 with TRBJ2-7; D is uncertain. The chain's CDR3 is CSGSGTLNYEQYF. The CDR3 DNA follows: TGCAGTGGATCGGGTACCCTAAACTACGAGCAGTACTTC.